This TCR beta chain was obtained from a study of T cell repertoires in cytomegalovirus infection (dated 2019 in TCRdb). A note on the overall study: Alongside well-studied HLA-B-restricted epitopes, the peptide stimulations were aimed at recently identified HLA-C-restricted CMV epitopes, whose presentation resists viral immunomodulation. Donor HLA type was relevant to the analysis, as public TCR beta signatures indicated carriage of CMV infection together with the matching HLA type.

In the paper's terms, the treatment or condition label means: in vitro stimulation with specific CMV peptide epitopes to enrich CMV-specific T cells. The germline ends are 23 bases apart after V is trimmed by 6 bases and J by 12 bases. For CDR1 and CDR2, the germline V gene lists SNHLY and FYNNEI. The CDR3 runs 14 amino acids, cysteine and phenylalanine included. The only DNA kept is the CDR3, 42 bases in frame from the first base. This clonotype has a handful of counts. Its recognized antigen is unknown. No much larger clone exists at a distance of one base, and base qualities are not known. The study at large found these results: Cumulative frequency of public TCR beta family members discriminated carriers of CMV infection plus the relevant HLA type in this cohort and an independent approximately 370-donor cohort. In the ex vivo response, HLA-C-restricted CMV-specific TCR beta clonotypes were dominant, and in two of eight donors the single most frequent clonotype came from this HLA-C-restricted group.

Sequencing relied on an Illumina HiSeq 1500. TCRdb handled the public reads itself, with Q25 trimming in fastp and clone calling in MiXCR, and kept productive beta chains. Entries are consolidated by CDR3 protein sequence, retaining the most common genes and DNA. The sample table shows around 140,000 distinct CDR3 sequences, and 30% to 40% are seen once. The top ten constitute about 56% of the sample. Material: CD8+ T cells from cultured PBMCs, obtained from culture after CMV antigen stimulation. This TCR was recovered from a human donor in good health (CMV status not recorded). Some clones in this sample may be carry-over from other donors' samples. In this chain, TRBV2 is recombined with TRBJ1-1; the D gene remains uncertain. The DNA sequence is given as TGTGCCAGCAGCTTCCGTCGTGGGTCACTGGTAACTTTCTTT. This translates into CASSFRRGSLVTFF.